This T cell receptor beta chain was captured by sequencing in a study of OX40 agonist ivuxolimab in advanced cancers. Whole-study context: Partial responses were achieved by three patients, of whom one had hepatocellular carcinoma and two had cutaneous melanoma.

Clones were read by immunoSEQ multiplex PCR, and TCRdb kept only the in-frame ones, dropping some. The table shows over 40,000 clones, with more than 70% occurring only once. This clone was recorded only once. Antigen unknown. CDR1 is LNHNV, CDR2 YYDKDF, per germline (reference sequence). The CDR3 length is 22 residues. J lost 3 bases, V lost 0 bases, and 25 bases had no gene match. Study-wide points: Researchers did not determine the expanded peripheral T cells' antigen specificity.

The TCR sequence derives from an adult with an advanced solid tumor such as melanoma, head and neck, liver or kidney cancer. The chain combines TRBV15 with TRBJ2-7; 8 bases are shared with TRBD1. Sequencing used CD4+ or CD8+ T cells sorted from blood, obtained in a trial of the OX40 agonist ivuxolimab. This chain's CDR3 is CATSRELPSPGQATLKDYEQYF. CDR3 nucleotides: TGTGCCACCAGCAGAGAACTCCCTTCTCCGGGACAGGCCACACTTAAAGACTACGAGCAGTACTTC.